These T cell receptor beta chains were read from a single sample in a study of cytomegalovirus exposure and HLA in healthy donors. The method was immunoSEQ multiplex PCR; TCRdb's version includes in-frame clones alone and lacks a portion of them. The sample holds about 60,000 clones, over 85% seen once. The sequenced material came from PBMCs. Receptors originate from a man between 18 and 35 years old in good health and CMV-seronegative. Both conserved end residues are part of each CDR3. A D gene is named only where the DNA matches it firmly. Size is omitted from some rows. Given values are once, few, many or a class for expanded clones.

TRBV28	TRBJ2-7	TRBD2	NA	TGTGCCAGCAGTACTAGCGCTCGCACCTACGAGCAGTACTTC	CASSTSARTYEQYF
TRBV28	TRBJ2-3	TRBD1	NA	TGTGCCAGCAGTCCTCTGTCGACGGGGACAGGGGGGGATACGCAGTATTTT	CASSPLSTGTGGDTQYF
TRBV11-2	TRBJ1-1	NA	NA	TGTGCCAGCAGCTCGGACAGCCATTTTAACACTGAAGCTTTCTTT	CASSSDSHFNTEAFF
TRBV29-1	TRBJ2-3	NA	NA	TGCAGCGTTGCCCTTGTTACCGGGATTTGGGGCACAGATACGCAGTATTTT	CSVALVTGIWGTDTQYF
TRBV27	TRBJ1-2	NA	NA	TGTGCCAGCGGCCTGGGGGGGGAAATGCATGGCTACACCTTC	CASGLGGEMHGYTF
TRBV7-2	TRBJ2-3	NA	NA	TGTGCCAGCAGCCCCTCCGGGGATACGCAGTATTTT	CASSPSGDTQYF
TRBV9	TRBJ2-2	NA	once	TGTGCCAGCAGCGTTTCAATGGAGGGCGGGGAGCTGTTTTTT	CASSVSMEGGELFF
TRBV28	TRBJ2-7	TRBD2	NA	TGTGCCAGCAGTTCCCGACGACTACTAGCGGGAGCCTACGAGCAGTACTTC	CASSSRRLLAGAYEQYF
TRBV4-3	TRBJ2-1	NA	NA	TGCGCCAGCAGCCCCGACGCCCGGGGATCTTACAATGAGCAGTTCTTC	CASSPDARGSYNEQFF
TRBV14	TRBJ2-1	TRBD1	NA	TGTGCCAGCAGCCAAACCCCGGACAGGGGAGAGCAGTTCTTC	CASSQTPDRGEQFF
TRBV6-5	TRBJ2-5	TRBD1	NA	TGTGCCAGCAGTCCCGGACAGGGGGCGGGGGAGACCCAGTACTTC	CASSPGQGAGETQYF
TRBV5-1	TRBJ2-5	TRBD2	NA	TGCGCCAGCAGCTCCAATTCCGGGACTAGCGGGAAACGAGAGACCCAGTACTTC	CASSSNSGTSGKRETQYF
TRBV5-4	TRBJ1-1	TRBD1	NA	TGTGCCAGCAGCTTGGACTTGGACAGGCATGAAGCTTTCTTT	CASSLDLDRHEAFF
TRBV28	TRBJ2-2	TRBD2	few	TGTGCCAGCAGAAGCGGGAGGCTCACCGGGGAGCTGTTTTTT	CASRSGRLTGELFF
TRBV4-1	TRBJ2-5	TRBD1	NA	TGCGCCAGCAGCCAAAGCCGGGACAGGGGTGAAGAGACCCAGTACTTC	CASSQSRDRGEETQYF
TRBV6-1	TRBJ2-3	TRBD1	few	TGTGCCAGCAGTAGGGACAGATCCGGTTATACGCAGTATTTT	CASSRDRSGYTQYF
TRBV28	TRBJ2-5	TRBD2	NA	TGTGCCAGCAGTTTATTACGTTGGGGCGGGAGGGAGCAAGAGACCCAGTACTTC	CASSLLRWGGREQETQYF
TRBV4-3	TRBJ2-2	TRBD2	NA	TGCGCCAGCAGCCAAGGACTAGCGGGAGGGTACACCGGGGAGCTGTTTTTT	CASSQGLAGGYTGELFF
TRBV19	TRBJ2-7	TRBD1	NA	TGTGCCAGTAGCCCGGGACAGGGTGGGGGCGAGCAGTACTTC	CASSPGQGGGEQYF
TRBV6-1	TRBJ2-1	TRBD2	NA	TGTGCCAGCAGTGAACGGCGCGATGTCGGGACTAGCTCCGGGAATGAGCAGTTCTTC	CASSERRDVGTSSGNEQFF
TRBV27	TRBJ2-1	NA	NA	TGTGCCAGCAGTTTTGTTGGTCTAGCGAGCAACAATGAGCAGTTCTTC	CASSFVGLASNNEQFF
TRBV4-2	TRBJ2-3	TRBD2	once	TGTGCCAGCAGCCAATTCACCGCTAGCGGGAGGAGCACAGATACGCAGTATTTT	CASSQFTASGRSTDTQYF